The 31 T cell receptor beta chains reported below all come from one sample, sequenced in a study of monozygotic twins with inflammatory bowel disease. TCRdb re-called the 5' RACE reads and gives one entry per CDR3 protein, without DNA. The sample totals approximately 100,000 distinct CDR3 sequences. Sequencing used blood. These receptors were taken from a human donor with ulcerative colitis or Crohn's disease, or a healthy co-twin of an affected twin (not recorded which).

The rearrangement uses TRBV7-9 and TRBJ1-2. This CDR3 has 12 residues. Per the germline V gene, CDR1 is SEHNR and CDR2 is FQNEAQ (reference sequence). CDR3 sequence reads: CASSLGGYGYTF.

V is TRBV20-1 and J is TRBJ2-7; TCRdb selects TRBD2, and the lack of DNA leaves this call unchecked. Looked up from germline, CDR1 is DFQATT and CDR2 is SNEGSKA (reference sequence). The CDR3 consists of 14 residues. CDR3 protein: CSASDRLAGGEQYF.

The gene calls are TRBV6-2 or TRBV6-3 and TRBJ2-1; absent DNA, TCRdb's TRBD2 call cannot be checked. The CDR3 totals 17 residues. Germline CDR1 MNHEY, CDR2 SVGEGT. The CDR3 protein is CASSYSPSGGIYNEQFF.

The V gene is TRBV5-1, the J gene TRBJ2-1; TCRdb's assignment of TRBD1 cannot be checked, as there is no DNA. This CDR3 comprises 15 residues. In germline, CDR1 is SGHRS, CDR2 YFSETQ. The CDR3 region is CASSKDRGIGNEQFF.

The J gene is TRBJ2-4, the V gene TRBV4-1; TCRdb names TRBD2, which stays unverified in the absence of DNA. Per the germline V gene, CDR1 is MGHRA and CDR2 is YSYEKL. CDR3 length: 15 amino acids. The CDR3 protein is CASSQGRALGNIQYF.

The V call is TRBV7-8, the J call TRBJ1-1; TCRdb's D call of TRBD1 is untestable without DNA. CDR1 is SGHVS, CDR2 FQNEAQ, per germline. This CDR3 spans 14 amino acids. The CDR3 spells CASSLTGASTEAFF.

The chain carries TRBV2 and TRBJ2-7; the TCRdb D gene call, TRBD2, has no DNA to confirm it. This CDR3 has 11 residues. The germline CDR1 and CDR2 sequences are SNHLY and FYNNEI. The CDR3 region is CASSTLAMQYF.

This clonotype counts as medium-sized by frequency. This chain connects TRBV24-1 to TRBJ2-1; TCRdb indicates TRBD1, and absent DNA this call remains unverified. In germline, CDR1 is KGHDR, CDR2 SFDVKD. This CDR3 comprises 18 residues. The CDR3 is CATSDFPRDRPMLGEQFF.

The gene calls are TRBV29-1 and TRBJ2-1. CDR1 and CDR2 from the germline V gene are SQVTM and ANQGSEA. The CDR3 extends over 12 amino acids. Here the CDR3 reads CSVDRAVDEQFF.

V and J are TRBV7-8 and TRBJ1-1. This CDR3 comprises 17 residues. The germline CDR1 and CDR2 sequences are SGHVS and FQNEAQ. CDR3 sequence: CASSLVYVGKMNTEAFF.

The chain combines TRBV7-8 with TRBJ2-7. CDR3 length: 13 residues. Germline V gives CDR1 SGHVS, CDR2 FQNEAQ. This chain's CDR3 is CASSLSASYEQYF.

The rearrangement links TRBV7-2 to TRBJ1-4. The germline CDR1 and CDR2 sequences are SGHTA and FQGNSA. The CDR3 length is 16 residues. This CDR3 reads CASSLVLGGVGEKLFF.

CDR3 region: CASSLAQGLGYGYTF. The rearrangement uses TRBV5-1 and TRBJ1-2. Germline lookup yields CDR1 SGHRS and CDR2 YFSETQ. The length of the CDR3 is 15 residues.

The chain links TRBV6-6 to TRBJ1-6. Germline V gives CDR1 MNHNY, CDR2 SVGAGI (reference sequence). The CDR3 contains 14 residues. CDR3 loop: CASKESGYNSPLHF.

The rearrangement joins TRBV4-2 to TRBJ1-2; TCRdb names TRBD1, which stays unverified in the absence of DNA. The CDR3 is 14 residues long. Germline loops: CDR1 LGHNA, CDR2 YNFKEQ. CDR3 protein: CASSPWDRDRGYTF.

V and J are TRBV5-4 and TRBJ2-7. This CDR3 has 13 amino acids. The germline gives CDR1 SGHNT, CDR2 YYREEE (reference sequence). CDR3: CASSLTDLGEQYF. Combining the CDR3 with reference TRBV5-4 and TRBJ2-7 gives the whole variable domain ETGVTQSPTHLIKTRGQQVTLRCSSQSGHNTVSWYQQALGQGPQFIFQYYREEENGRGNFPPRFSGLQFPNYSSELNVNALELDDSALYLCASSLTDLGEQYFGPGTRLTVT.

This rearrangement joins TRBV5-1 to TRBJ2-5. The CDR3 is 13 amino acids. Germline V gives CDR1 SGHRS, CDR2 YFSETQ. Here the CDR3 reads CASSHRVQETQYF.

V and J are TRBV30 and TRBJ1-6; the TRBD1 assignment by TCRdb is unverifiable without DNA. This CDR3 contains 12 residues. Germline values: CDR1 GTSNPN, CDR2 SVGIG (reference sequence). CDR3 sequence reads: CAFDRASSPLHF.

The CDR3 sequence: CASSLARGLVYNEQFF. The genes are TRBV7-2 and TRBJ2-1; TCRdb lists TRBD2, though no DNA is available to test this call. Germline CDR1 and CDR2: SGHTA and FQGNSA. The length of the CDR3 is 16 residues. The entire variable domain, with the rest obtained from reference TRBV7-2 and TRBJ2-1, is as follows: GAGVSQSPSNKVTEKGKDVELRCDPISGHTALYWYRQSLGQGLEFLIYFQGNSAPDKSGLPSDRFSAERTGGSVSTLTIQRTQQEDSAVYLCASSLARGLVYNEQFFGPGTRLTVL.

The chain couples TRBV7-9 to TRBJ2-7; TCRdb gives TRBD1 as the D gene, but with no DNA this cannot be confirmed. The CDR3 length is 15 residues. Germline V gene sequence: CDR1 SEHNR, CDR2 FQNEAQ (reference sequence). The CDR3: CASSLDRWSSYEQYF.

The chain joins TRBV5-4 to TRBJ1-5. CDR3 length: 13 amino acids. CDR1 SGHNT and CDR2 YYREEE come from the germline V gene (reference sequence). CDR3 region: CASSLDGDQPQHF.

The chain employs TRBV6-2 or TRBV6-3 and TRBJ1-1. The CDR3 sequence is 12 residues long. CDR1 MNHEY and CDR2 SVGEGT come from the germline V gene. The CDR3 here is CASSYPPTEAFF.

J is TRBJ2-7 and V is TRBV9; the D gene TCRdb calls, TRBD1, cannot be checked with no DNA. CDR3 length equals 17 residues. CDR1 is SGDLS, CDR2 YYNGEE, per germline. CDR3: CASSVEGSRDLAYEQYF. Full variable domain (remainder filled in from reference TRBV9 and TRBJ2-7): DSGVTQTPKHLITATGQRVTLRCSPRSGDLSVYWYQQSLDQGLQFLIQYYNGEERAKGNILERFSAQQFPDLHSELNLSSLELGDSALYFCASSVEGSRDLAYEQYFGPGTRLTVT.

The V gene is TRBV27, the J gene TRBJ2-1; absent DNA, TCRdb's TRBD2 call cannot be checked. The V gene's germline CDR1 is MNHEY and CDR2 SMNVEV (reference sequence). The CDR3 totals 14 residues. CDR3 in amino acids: CASSPRTDDNEQFF.

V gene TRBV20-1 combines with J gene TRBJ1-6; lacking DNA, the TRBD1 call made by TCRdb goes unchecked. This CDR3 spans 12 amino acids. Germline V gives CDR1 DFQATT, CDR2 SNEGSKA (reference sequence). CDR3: CSAFPGHSPLHF.

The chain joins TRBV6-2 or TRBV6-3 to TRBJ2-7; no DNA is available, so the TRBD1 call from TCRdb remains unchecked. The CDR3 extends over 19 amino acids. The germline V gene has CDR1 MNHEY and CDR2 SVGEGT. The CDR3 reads CASSYSPTVGQGRIDEQYF.

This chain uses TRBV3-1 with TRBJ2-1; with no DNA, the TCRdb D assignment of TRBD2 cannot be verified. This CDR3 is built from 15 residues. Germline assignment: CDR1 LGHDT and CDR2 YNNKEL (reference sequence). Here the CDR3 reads CASSFLGLANYEQFF.

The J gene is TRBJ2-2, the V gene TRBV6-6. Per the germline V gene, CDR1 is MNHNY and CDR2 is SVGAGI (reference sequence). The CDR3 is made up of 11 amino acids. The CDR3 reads CASSITGELFF.

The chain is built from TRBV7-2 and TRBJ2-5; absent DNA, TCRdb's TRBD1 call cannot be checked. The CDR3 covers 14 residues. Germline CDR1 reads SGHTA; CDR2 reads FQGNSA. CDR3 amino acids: CASGLAGGHETQYF.

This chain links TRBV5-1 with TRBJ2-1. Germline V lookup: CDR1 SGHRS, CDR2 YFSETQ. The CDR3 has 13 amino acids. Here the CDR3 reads CASSLFEPTEQFF.

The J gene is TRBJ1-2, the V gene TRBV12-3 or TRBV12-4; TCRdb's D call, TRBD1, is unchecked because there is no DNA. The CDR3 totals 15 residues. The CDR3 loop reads CASRGTGGTNYGYTF.